Each of the 24 T cell receptor beta chains below was sequenced from the same sample in a study of T cells in Graves' hyperthyroidism and ophthalmopathy. Amplified regions were TCR beta CDR3 sequences from RNA transcripts. TCR CDR3 underwent first-round RT-PCR with the HTBI primer set. From the multiplex PCR reads, TCRdb called clonotypes with MiXCR, one entry per CDR3 protein. The sample yields about 98,000 distinct CDR3 sequences, roughly 40% seen once. What was sequenced was peripheral blood or thyroid tissue (not recorded which). The receptors derive from a woman between 25 and 40 years old with Graves' hyperthyroidism.

The V and J genes are TRBV6-1 and TRBJ1-2, with 8 bases that match TRBD1. The V gene end was trimmed by 6 bases and the J gene end by 8 bases; junction bases not matched to a gene: 8. This CDR3 has 13 residues. The germline CDR1 and CDR2 sequences are MNHNS and SASEGT. Here the CDR3 reads CASSKDRAGGYTF. The CDR3, as DNA: TGTGCCAGCAGCAAGGACAGGGCTGGAGGCTACACCTTC.

This chain connects TRBV4-2 to TRBJ1-5, with D maybe TRBD1 (5 bases). Trimming removed 4 bases from V and 4 bases from J, with 17 bases in between. From germline, CDR1 is LGHNA and CDR2 YNFKEQ. This CDR3 is 16 amino acids long. CDR3 residues: CASSRTERDWNQPQHF. The DNA of the CDR3 is TGTGCCAGCAGCCGGACGGAAAGGGACTGGAATCAGCCCCAGCATTTT.

The chain uses TRBV19 and TRBJ1-1, with TRBD1 matching over 7 bases. Germline CDR1 reads LNHDA; CDR2 reads SQIVND (reference sequence). This CDR3 is 13 amino acids long. J was trimmed by 8 bases and V by 3 bases; bases with no gene match: 6. The DNA for the CDR3 is TGTGCCAGTAGTATCTTCCGACAGGGCGAAGCTTTCTTT. Amino acid sequence: CASSIFRQGEAFF.

This clonotype was found many times. The V and J genes are TRBV7-8 and TRBJ2-2, with 9 bases lining up with TRBD2. With 2 bases clipped from V and 5 bases from J, the junction kept 9 bases outside the gene matches. CDR3 length: 17 residues. The germline V gene encodes CDR1 SGHVS and CDR2 FQNEAQ. The CDR3 coding sequence is TGTGCCAGCAGCTTAAGTCTAGCGGGAAGTGGTACCGGGGAGCTGTTTTTT. Amino acids: CASSLSLAGSGTGELFF.

The sample holds many counts of this clonotype. V gene TRBV20-1 combines with J gene TRBJ1-2, with 7 nucleotides matching TRBD1. Germline-derived CDR1 and CDR2 are DFQATT and SNEGSKA (reference sequence). This CDR3 is 16 amino acids long. The V and J ends lost 5 bases and 4 bases, in that order; junction bases with no gene match: 16. The CDR3 nucleotides are TGCAGTGCTCTACCACCTATGGACAGGCACGGCTATGGCTACACCTTC. Amino acids: CSALPPMDRHGYGYTF.

A word on this clonotype: A read error is possible here, since a much larger clone lies one base away. The chain employs TRBV2 and TRBJ1-6, with D tentatively TRBD1 (6 bases). Germline CDR1 and CDR2: SNHLY and FYNNEI. Trimming cost V 9 bases and J 12 bases, with 24 bases left between them. This CDR3 contains 15 residues. CDR3 DNA: TGTGCCAGGACTGATGTTTCGGGGGCCCTCTTACCCCTCCACTTT. Translated, it gives CARTDVSGALLPLHF.

The chain couples TRBV5-8 to TRBJ2-4, with a weak D call TRBD2 (5 bases). The V gene lost 0 bases and the J gene lost 15 bases, with 10 bases spanning the gap. CDR1 SGHTS and CDR2 YDEGEE come from the germline V gene. The CDR3 runs to 11 residues. CDR3 nucleotide sequence: TGTGCCAGCAGCTTGGTACTAGGACTGTACTTC. Translated: CASSLVLGLYF.

A single count supports this clonotype. The chain is built from TRBV6-1 and TRBJ1-4; D call uncertain. Trimming pared 5 bases from V and 5 bases from J, leaving 18 bases between. Germline assignment: CDR1 MNHNS and CDR2 SASEGT. The CDR3 length is 16 residues. CDR3 sequence: CASSRAGGEANEKLFF. In DNA, the CDR3 is TGTGCCAGCAGTCGGGCCGGAGGTGAAGCGAATGAAAAACTGTTTTTT.

The chain has TRBV7-3 and TRBJ1-2; 7 nucleotides agree with TRBD1. Germline V gene data show CDR1 as SGHTA and CDR2 as FQGTGA. The CDR3 is 14 residues long. Trimming cost V 5 bases and J 4 bases; bases outside gene matches: 7. This CDR3 is CASSTEDRIYGYTF. The CDR3 DNA reads as TGTGCCAGCAGCACGGAGGACAGGATCTATGGCTACACCTTC.

The sample holds many counts of this clonotype. The chain recombines TRBV5-6 with TRBJ2-6, with D tentatively TRBD1 or TRBD2 (6 bases each). CDR3 size: 17 residues. V was shortened by 5 bases and J by 0 bases, with 15 bases between the two germline ends. The germline CDR1 and CDR2 sequences are SGHDT and YYEEEE. CDR3 residues: CASSSRGELSGANVLTF. The CDR3 bases are TGTGCCAGCAGTTCTAGGGGGGAACTCTCTGGGGCCAACGTCCTGACTTTC.

The chain employs TRBV24-1 and TRBJ2-5; either TRBD1 or TRBD2 may supply D (5 bases each). The V gene lost 9 bases and the J gene lost 3 bases, with 13 bases spanning the gap. This CDR3 spans 13 amino acids. The V gene's germline CDR1 is KGHDR and CDR2 SFDVKD. CDR3 sequence reads: CATSPGTEETQYF. The CDR3 bases are TGTGCCACCTCCCCGGGGACCGAAGAGACCCAGTACTTC.

This clonotype was counted only a few times. A much larger clone lies one base from this, so it may be a read error. The J gene is TRBJ2-3, the V gene TRBV13; perhaps TRBD1 as D (5 bases). V was shortened by 2 bases and J by 5 bases, with 8 bases between the two germline ends. The CDR3 has 13 amino acids. The germline gives CDR1 PRHDT, CDR2 FYEKMQ (reference sequence). CDR3 residues: CASSLQGGDTQYF. The CDR3 coding sequence is TGTGCCAGCAGCTTACAGGGCGGAGATACGCAGTATTTT.

As concerns this clonotype: Compared with germline, one end of the junction differs, possibly owing to a read error. This chain links TRBV7-3 with TRBJ1-1; D is unresolved. This CDR3 has 13 residues. Germline CDR1 SGHTA, CDR2 FQGTGA. Here the CDR3 DNA reads TGTGCCCGCAGCTTACAAGGAAACGCTGAAGCTTGCTTT. This translates into CARSLQGNAEACF.

This clonotype was observed at least ten times. The chain links TRBV6-5 to TRBJ1-2; 9 nucleotides match TRBD1. The V gene's germline CDR1 is MNHEY and CDR2 SVGAGI. With V trimmed by 9 bases and J by 7 bases, 9 bases remained unmatched. The length of the CDR3 is 13 residues. CDR3 loop: CASRDRELTGYTF. CDR3 nucleotide sequence: TGTGCCAGTCGGGACAGGGAACTGACTGGCTACACCTTC.

This clonotype was seen just once. V and J are TRBV9 and TRBJ2-7; tentatively, D is TRBD1 or TRBD2 (5 bases each). The V end was cut by 0 bases, the J end by 7 bases, with 11 bases between. Germline V gene data show CDR1 as SGDLS and CDR2 as YYNGEE. This CDR3 has 13 amino acids. The CDR3 protein is CASSVGGSREQYF. As DNA, the CDR3 is TGTGCCAGCAGCGTAGGGGGGAGTAGAGAGCAGTACTTC.

Regarding this clonotype: The limits of the CDR3 on the DNA are not certain, so only TCRdb's listed CDR3 is given. This sequence joins TRBV10-2 and TRBJ2-7; whether TRBD2, the table's D call, matches the DNA was not checked. From its first to its last residue, the CDR3 has 14 amino acids. The germline V gene encodes CDR1 WSHSY and CDR2 SAAADI. CDR3 protein: CACSASPGFYEQYF.

This clonotype was seen at least ten times. The chain links TRBV6-5 to TRBJ2-7, with TRBD2 matching over 8 bases. The CDR3 is 15 amino acids. Germline CDR1 is MNHEY and CDR2 is SVGAGI. J gave up 5 bases and V 0 bases, and 6 bases lay outside the gene matches. The CDR3 reads CASSYSSSGSHEQYF. Written as DNA, the CDR3 is TGTGCCAGCAGTTACTCGTCAAGCGGGAGCCACGAGCAGTACTTC.

The CDR3 here is CSATGGRSQPQHF. The CDR3 DNA is TGCAGTGCGACAGGGGGCAGGAGTCAGCCCCAGCATTTT. V is TRBV20-1 and J is TRBJ1-5, with TRBD1 matching over 10 bases. There are 13 residues in the CDR3. Trimming at V came to 6 bases and at J to 6 bases, leaving 5 bases not matched to a gene. In germline, CDR1 is DFQATT, CDR2 SNEGSKA (reference sequence).

Concerning this clonotype: A single base separates this from a much larger clone, so it may be a read error. This chain joins TRBV11-2 and TRBJ2-3; D not certain. The CDR3 has 12 amino acids. V was cut by 5 bases and J by 2 bases, with 5 bases left in between. CDR1 and CDR2 from the germline V gene are SGHAT and FQNNGV. The CDR3 DNA reads TGTGCCAGCAGCATCACCACAGATACGCAGTATTTT. This codes for CASSITTDTQYF.

A note on this clonotype: This is likely a read error, given that the CDR3 carries no conserved phenylalanine or tryptophan at its end. The chain links TRBV5-1 to TRBJ2-7; TRBD2 matches 9 bases. Germline CDR1 is SGHRS and CDR2 is YFSETQ. This CDR3 contains 15 residues. V lost 4 bases to trimming and J lost 10 bases; unmatched junction nucleotides: 15. The DNA for the CDR3 is TGCGCCAGCAGCCCCGCCGCGGGAGGGAGTGTCGAACAGTACATC. Its translation: CASSPAAGGSVEQYI.

This clonotype was seen many times. V gene TRBV24-1 combines with J gene TRBJ1-5, with D possibly TRBD1 on 5 matching bases. The V gene lost 10 bases and the J gene lost 3 bases, with 12 bases spanning the gap. The CDR3 is made up of 13 amino acids. Germline CDR1 is KGHDR and CDR2 is SFDVKD. DNA for the CDR3: TGTGCCACGTCGAGGGGCCCCAATCAGCCCCAGCATTTT. This translates into CATSRGPNQPQHF.

The chain combines TRBV7-2 with TRBJ2-7; 7 bases map to TRBD1. The length of the CDR3 is 15 residues. Germline CDR1 SGHTA, CDR2 FQGNSA. V trimming: 5 bases; J trimming: 2 bases; junction bases outside the gene matches: 9. The CDR3 is CASSPPPGQTYEQYF. The DNA for the CDR3 is TGTGCCAGCAGCCCCCCCCCGGGACAGACCTACGAGCAGTACTTC.

This clonotype was detected ten times or more. V gene TRBV7-9 combines with J gene TRBJ1-2; D gene uncertain. This CDR3 is 13 amino acids long. The germline CDR1 and CDR2 sequences are SEHNR and FQNEAQ (reference sequence). Trimming cost V 1 base and J 0 bases, with 3 bases left between them. In DNA form, the CDR3 reads TGTGCCAGCAGCTTAGTTTCTAACTATGGCTACACCTTC. Protein: CASSLVSNYGYTF.

This clonotype turned up a few times. The chain has TRBV15 and TRBJ1-5; TRBD1 might be the D (6 bases). Between the trimmed V and J ends, which lost 3 bases and 8 bases, there was a span of 14 bases. Germline CDR1 reads LNHNV; CDR2 reads YYDKDF (reference sequence). This CDR3 has 14 residues. This CDR3 is CATSSRQVREPQHF. In DNA, the CDR3 is TGTGCCACCAGCAGTCGACAGGTACGGGAGCCCCAGCATTTT.